This T cell receptor beta chain is from a study of blood T cell repertoires in COVID-19. Study background: Samples came from the United States, Italy and Spain, spanning acute and convalescent COVID-19. Sample material is recorded as cDNA or gDNA derived from T cells, B-cell-depleted T cells, or PBMCs.

Per the original data handling: Counts of nucleated cells, estimated from reference gene primer amplification, were obtained. Using immunoSEQ multiplex PCR, the repertoire was profiled, and TCRdb retains in-frame clones only, with some absent. The V and J calls and clone size were taken over from that table, and D and trimming were inferred from the DNA. The profile shows roughly 160,000 clones, around 90% of them singletons. Trimming removed 8 bases from V and 5 bases from J; junction bases left unmatched: 6. Germline V CDR1 and CDR2: SNHLY, FYNNEI. The CDR3 has 14 amino acids. This clone appeared a few times.

The V call is TRBV2, the J call TRBJ2-3; 11 bases map to TRBD1. The sequencing input was peripheral blood. The clonotype comes from a woman aged 80 or over with COVID-19, enrolled during active disease. In DNA, the CDR3 is TGTGCCAGCTGGGACAGGGGGTTTATAGATACGCAGTATTTT. The encoded protein is CASWDRGFIDTQYF.